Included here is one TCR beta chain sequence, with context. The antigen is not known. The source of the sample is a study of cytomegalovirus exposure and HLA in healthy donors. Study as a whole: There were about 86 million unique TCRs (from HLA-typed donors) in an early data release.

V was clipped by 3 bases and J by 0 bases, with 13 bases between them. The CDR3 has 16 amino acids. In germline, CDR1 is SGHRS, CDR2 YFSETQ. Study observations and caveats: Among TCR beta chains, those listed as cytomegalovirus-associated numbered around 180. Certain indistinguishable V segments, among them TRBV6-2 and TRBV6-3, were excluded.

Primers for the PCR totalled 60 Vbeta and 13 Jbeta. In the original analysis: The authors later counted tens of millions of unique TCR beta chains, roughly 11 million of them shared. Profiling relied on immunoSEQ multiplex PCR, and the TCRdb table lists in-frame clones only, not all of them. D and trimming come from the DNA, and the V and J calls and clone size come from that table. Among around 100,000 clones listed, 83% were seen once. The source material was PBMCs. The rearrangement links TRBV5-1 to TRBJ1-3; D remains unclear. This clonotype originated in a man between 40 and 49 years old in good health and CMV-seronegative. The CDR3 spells CASSSGRPISGNTIYF. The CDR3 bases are TGCGCCAGCAGCTCTGGGAGGCCCATCTCTGGAAACACCATATATTTT.